The T cell receptor (beta chain) described here comes from a study of blood T cells in healthy people across ages. Study in general: Template switching retrieved approximately one barcoded beta molecule for each two T cells. Study results and caveats: More naive CD4+ cells and higher diversity were found in long-lived than in aged donors.

The germline V and J ends were trimmed by 5 bases and 2 bases, with 11 bases remaining between them. The CDR3 has 14 residues. The V gene's germline CDR1 is LGHNT and CDR2 FRNRAP. At least ten counts were recorded for this clonotype. Its antigen is not identified. PCR was performed a second time for about 6 to 12 cycles using a sample-barcoded 5' primer and a J-beta primer mix. TCRdb re-called the 5' RACE reads with MiXCR, one entry per CDR3 protein. The table shows 800,000 to 950,000 distinct CDR3 sequences, with roughly 50% occurring only once. The clonotype was recovered from a man aged 30-40 years in good health. This chain connects TRBV12-5 to TRBJ2-3, with D perhaps matching TRBD1 (6 bases). What was sequenced was blood. CDR3 DNA sequence: TGTGCTAGTGGTCAACAGGGCCTCACAGATACGCAGTATTTT. Translating it yields CASGQQGLTDTQYF.